Shown below are 32 T cell receptor beta chains from a single sample sequenced in a study of CXCR3-negative and CXCR3-positive naive CD8 T cells. UMI labels and 5' RACE were used to prepare the TRB cDNA libraries. TCRdb re-called the 5' RACE reads and catalogs CDR3 proteins one per entry, DNA excluded. The listing contains over 100,000 distinct CDR3 sequences. Sequenced material: naive CXCR3- CD8+ T cells from blood. The sample's subset: CD45RO-CCR7+CD27+CD95- naive CD8+ T cells lacking CXCR3 (TNR3-). The receptors originated from a human donor in good health. Some clones in this sample may be carry-over from other donors' samples.

This sequence joins TRBV7-2 and TRBJ2-7. The CDR3 length is 15 residues. Germline CDR1 SGHTA, CDR2 FQGNSA. This CDR3 is CASSLEVRQAYEQYF.

The chain has TRBV29-1 and TRBJ2-7; without DNA, the TCRdb call of TRBD2 cannot be checked. In germline, CDR1 is SQVTM, CDR2 ANQGSEA. This CDR3 is built from 13 residues. This CDR3 reads CSVSGSPIYEQYF.

The genes are TRBV5-6 and TRBJ2-7; TCRdb lists TRBD1, though no DNA is available to test this call. Germline CDR1 reads SGHDT; CDR2 reads YYEEEE. The CDR3 runs 16 residues. Here the CDR3 reads CASSFDRDRISYEQYF.

The chain links TRBV6-5 to TRBJ1-1; TCRdb selects TRBD1, and the lack of DNA leaves this call unchecked. Per the germline V gene, CDR1 is MNHEY and CDR2 is SVGAGI. This CDR3 is built from 17 residues. The CDR3 here is CASSFVPPGQGSTEAFF.

This chain uses TRBV20-1 with TRBJ2-1; the TCRdb D gene call, TRBD1, has no DNA to confirm it. The germline V gene has CDR1 DFQATT and CDR2 SNEGSKA (reference sequence). This CDR3 has 15 residues. The CDR3 here is CSARLGGYSYNEQFF.

The CDR3 loop reads CASSIVGGGSTDTQYF. The chain uses TRBV19 and TRBJ2-3; the D gene TCRdb calls, TRBD2, cannot be checked with no DNA. The CDR3 sequence is 16 residues long. The germline V gene encodes CDR1 LNHDA and CDR2 SQIVND (reference sequence).

The rearrangement joins TRBV29-1 to TRBJ1-2; checking the TCRdb D call of TRBD1 is not possible without DNA. This CDR3 is 15 amino acids long. Germline assignment: CDR1 SQVTM and CDR2 ANQGSEA. CDR3 sequence: CSALIEVSLNYGYTF.

The chain carries TRBV6-5 and TRBJ2-3. CDR3 length: 12 amino acids. Germline V gene lookup returns CDR1 MNHEY and CDR2 SVGAGI. The CDR3 loop is CASSSRVDTQYF.

The rearrangement uses TRBV6-2 or TRBV6-3 and TRBJ2-6. CDR1 is MNHEY, CDR2 SVGEGT, per germline. CDR3 length equals 14 residues. Here the CDR3 reads CASSSSPGANVLTF.

This chain uses TRBV7-9 with TRBJ2-7; TCRdb indicates TRBD1, and absent DNA this call remains unverified. The CDR3 consists of 15 residues. Germline V gives CDR1 SEHNR, CDR2 FQNEAQ (reference sequence). The chain's CDR3 is CASSPRFGGFNEQYF.

The gene calls are TRBV6-2 or TRBV6-3 and TRBJ1-2; there is no DNA to check the TCRdb D call of TRBD1. Germline V CDR1 and CDR2: MNHEY, SVGEGT. CDR3 length: 13 residues. The CDR3 is CASSYPDSYGYTF.

The rearrangement uses TRBV4-3 and TRBJ2-7; the TCRdb D gene call, TRBD1, has no DNA to confirm it. CDR1 and CDR2 from the germline V gene are LGHNA and YSLEER. The CDR3 sequence is 15 residues long. The CDR3 loop is CASTPGQGLSYEQYF.

The chain has TRBV7-3 and TRBJ2-2; TCRdb calls TRBD1, which cannot be checked without DNA. The CDR3 extends over 15 amino acids. Germline CDR1 reads SGHTA; CDR2 reads FQGTGA. The CDR3 loop is CASSLGQGEIGALFF.

V gene TRBV11-2 combines with J gene TRBJ2-7; the TRBD1 assignment by TCRdb is unverifiable without DNA. The germline V gene encodes CDR1 SGHAT and CDR2 FQNNGV. There are 14 residues in the CDR3. The CDR3 loop is CASSLEYRASEQYF.

J is TRBJ2-7 and V is TRBV4-1; TCRdb returns TRBD1, unconfirmable since there is no DNA. The CDR3 is 15 residues long. CDR1 and CDR2 from the germline V gene are MGHRA and YSYEKL. CDR3 protein: CASSQNRVATYEQYF.

The rearrangement links TRBV10-3 to TRBJ1-5; lacking DNA, the TRBD1 call made by TCRdb goes unchecked. Germline values: CDR1 ENHRY, CDR2 SYGVKD. The length of the CDR3 is 16 residues. Here the CDR3 reads CAISVRGEGGNQPQHF.

The rearrangement uses TRBV7-8 and TRBJ1-1; no DNA is available, so the TRBD1 call from TCRdb remains unchecked. Germline loops: CDR1 SGHVS, CDR2 FQNEAQ. CDR3 length: 16 residues. CDR3 residues: CASSFDPGRRRTEAFF.

The chain uses TRBV29-1 and TRBJ2-3; TCRdb names TRBD2, which stays unverified in the absence of DNA. In germline, CDR1 is SQVTM, CDR2 ANQGSEA. The CDR3 sequence is 15 residues long. The CDR3 sequence: CSVEREADSTDTQYF.

The chain recombines TRBV29-1 with TRBJ1-1. Germline CDR1 reads SQVTM; CDR2 reads ANQGSEA. This CDR3 region has 12 residues. CDR3 protein: CSVGTETTEAFF.

The chain uses TRBV14 and TRBJ2-3; the D call of TRBD1 rests on TCRdb alone, since no DNA is present to check it. This CDR3 contains 15 residues. CDR1 and CDR2 (germline): SGHDN, FVKESK. The CDR3 sequence: CASSPTTGYTDTQYF.

The chain recombines TRBV29-1 with TRBJ2-7. CDR3 length: 14 amino acids. Germline lookup yields CDR1 SQVTM and CDR2 ANQGSEA. CDR3: CSVEDEGTPYEQYF.

The chain recombines TRBV10-2 with TRBJ2-1; the D call from TCRdb, TRBD2, cannot be confirmed without DNA. Germline V gives CDR1 WSHSY, CDR2 SAAADI. The CDR3 is 16 amino acids. The CDR3 loop reads CASSNRTSGSKDEQFF.

The rearrangement uses TRBV12-3 or TRBV12-4 and TRBJ2-7; the D call of TRBD1 rests on TCRdb alone, since no DNA is present to check it. The CDR3 sequence is 17 residues long. The CDR3 protein is CASSLSKGQATTYEQYF.

The genes are TRBV11-2 and TRBJ2-5; TCRdb's D call, TRBD1, is unchecked because there is no DNA. Germline CDR1 and CDR2: SGHAT and FQNNGV. This CDR3 is built from 14 residues. The CDR3 here is CASSLVAGSGTQYF.

This chain joins TRBV20-1 and TRBJ2-5; TCRdb calls TRBD2, which cannot be checked without DNA. Germline CDR1 is DFQATT and CDR2 is SNEGSKA (reference sequence). CDR3 length equals 16 residues. The CDR3 spells CSARDLGGGEQETQYF.

The V and J genes are TRBV4-1 and TRBJ2-2. The germline gives CDR1 MGHRA, CDR2 YSYEKL. The CDR3 runs to 14 residues. The CDR3 here is CASSLGLGTGELFF.

The chain combines TRBV25-1 with TRBJ1-1. The CDR3 length is 14 residues. Germline V gene lookup returns CDR1 MGHDK and CDR2 SYGVNS. CDR3 amino acids: CASSEFAENTEAFF.

The chain employs TRBV28 and TRBJ1-3; the D call of TRBD1 rests on TCRdb alone, since no DNA is present to check it. CDR3 length: 14 residues. The germline V gene encodes CDR1 MDHEN and CDR2 SYDVKM. CDR3 protein: CASRDRSSGNTIYF.

This chain connects TRBV29-1 to TRBJ2-5; as DNA is missing, the TRBD1 call by TCRdb cannot be tested. The CDR3 loop spans 14 amino acids. Germline V CDR1 and CDR2: SQVTM, ANQGSEA. CDR3 sequence: CSVAGQGLQETQYF.

This sequence joins TRBV29-1 and TRBJ2-7; TCRdb's D gene call, TRBD2, goes unchecked for lack of DNA. The CDR3 totals 15 residues. The germline V gene has CDR1 SQVTM and CDR2 ANQGSEA. The CDR3 loop is CSVEVTSGGTYEQYF.

The CDR3 protein is CASSLPGNEQFF. The chain links TRBV28 to TRBJ2-1. The germline CDR1 and CDR2 sequences are MDHEN and SYDVKM. The CDR3 contains 12 residues.

The chain links TRBV14 to TRBJ2-7; TCRdb indicates TRBD1, and absent DNA this call remains unverified. This CDR3 has 15 residues. Per the germline V gene, CDR1 is SGHDN and CDR2 is FVKESK. CDR3 sequence reads: CASSLVEGHWVEQYF. Full variable domain (missing parts from reference TRBV14 and TRBJ2-7): EAGVTQFPSHSVIEKGQTVTLRCDPISGHDNLYWYRRVMGKEIKFLLHFVKESKQDESGMPNNRFLAERTGGTYSTLKVQPAELEDSGVYFCASSLVEGHWVEQYFGPGTRLTVT.